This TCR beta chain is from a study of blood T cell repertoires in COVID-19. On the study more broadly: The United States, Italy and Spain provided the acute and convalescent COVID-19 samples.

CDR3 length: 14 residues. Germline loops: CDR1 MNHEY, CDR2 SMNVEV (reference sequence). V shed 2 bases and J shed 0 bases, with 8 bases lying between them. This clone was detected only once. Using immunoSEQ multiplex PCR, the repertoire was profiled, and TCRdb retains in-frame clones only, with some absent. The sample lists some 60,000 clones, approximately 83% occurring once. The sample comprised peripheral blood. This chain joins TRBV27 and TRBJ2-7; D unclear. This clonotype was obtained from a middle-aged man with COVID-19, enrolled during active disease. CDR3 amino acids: CASSLSLPSYEQYF. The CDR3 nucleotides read TGTGCCAGCAGTTTAAGCCTTCCCTCCTACGAGCAGTACTTC.